A single sample gave rise to the 23 T cell receptor beta chains below, sequenced in a study of PD-L1 blockade in urothelial cancer. Repertoires were generated with immunoSEQ multiplex PCR, while TCRdb's copy carries only in-frame clones and drops some. The sample yields 70,000 to 90,000 clones, about 85% seen once. This sample's time point: pretreatment peripheral blood. Source: PBMCs, taken around atezolizumab (anti-PD-L1) treatment. The receptor set was obtained from a man aged 60-69 years with urothelial cancer.

V usage is TRBV27 and J usage is TRBJ2-7; 9 bases fit TRBD1. This CDR3 spans 19 amino acids. The V segment lost 4 bases and the J segment 0 bases; nucleotides outside the gene matches: 16. Germline CDR1 and CDR2: MNHEY and SMNVEV (reference sequence). The CDR3 DNA reads TGTGCCAGCAGTTCCACGGGACAGGGTTATAAGATTATCTCCTACGAGCAGTACTTC. This codes for CASSSTGQGYKIISYEQYF.

About this clone itself: With a much larger clone just one base away, this may be a read error. The chain employs TRBV7-8 and TRBJ2-7; tentatively, D is TRBD2 (7 bases). This CDR3 region has 12 residues. Trimming took off 8 bases at V and 2 bases at J, with 10 bases between the two ends. CDR1 and CDR2 from the germline V gene are SGHVS and FQNEAQ. The CDR3 here is CASRGAAYEQYF. As DNA, the CDR3 is TGTGCCAGCCGGGGGGCGGCCTACGAGCAGTACTTC. The variable domain in full, with the rest retrieved from reference TRBV7-8 and TRBJ2-7, is GAGVSQSPRYKVAKRGQDVALRCDPISGHVSLFWYQQALGQGPEFLTYFQNEAQLDKSGLPSDRFFAERPEGSVSTLKIQRTQQEDSAVYLCASRGAAYEQYFGPGTRLTVT.

J is TRBJ2-1 and V is TRBV5-4, with D perhaps TRBD2 (5 bases). Germline V lookup: CDR1 SGHNT, CDR2 YYREEE (reference sequence). Trimming cost V 5 bases and J 7 bases, with 13 bases left between them. The CDR3 is 13 residues long. CDR3 coding DNA: TGTGCCAGCAGGAGGGATGTTGTAAATGAGCAGTTCTTC. Protein: CASRRDVVNEQFF.

The chain recombines TRBV12-5 with TRBJ2-1, with TRBD2 matching 13 bases. The length of the CDR3 is 15 residues. Germline V gene sequence: CDR1 LGHNT, CDR2 FRNRAP. With V trimmed by 5 bases and J by 5 bases, 3 bases remained unmatched. CDR3 DNA: TGTGCTAGTGGTGTCGGACTAGCGGGAGACAATGAGCAGTTCTTC. Encoded protein: CASGVGLAGDNEQFF.

The chain employs TRBV11-2 and TRBJ2-5; 10 nucleotides match TRBD1. Trimming removed 3 bases from V and 3 bases from J; junction bases left unmatched: 1. Germline CDR1 and CDR2: SGHAT and FQNNGV. The CDR3 covers 14 residues. The CDR3 DNA follows: TGTGCCAGCAGCTTTGGGACAGGGGAAGAGACCCAGTACTTC. Residues: CASSFGTGEETQYF.

J is TRBJ2-7 and V is TRBV14, with D uncertain. Trimming took off 1 base at V and 2 bases at J, with 9 bases between the two ends. This CDR3 is built from 14 residues. Germline V gives CDR1 SGHDN, CDR2 FVKESK. The CDR3 coding sequence is TGTGCCAGCAGCCAAGCTCTAGGCCCCTACGAGCAGTACTTC. Its protein product is CASSQALGPYEQYF.

This chain links TRBV27 with TRBJ2-7, with a tentative D call TRBD2 (7 bases). V dropped 9 bases and J dropped 5 bases, with 20 bases sitting between them. The CDR3 totals 14 residues. The germline gives CDR1 MNHEY, CDR2 SMNVEV (reference sequence). DNA for the CDR3: TGTGCCAGTGGTCCGGGGGGCCGGGGCCACGAGCAGTACTTC. Protein product: CASGPGGRGHEQYF.

The chain links TRBV6-5 to TRBJ2-2; D not resolved. The CDR3 consists of 11 residues. The germline CDR1 and CDR2 sequences are MNHEY and SVGAGI. V lost 11 bases to trimming and J lost 7 bases, with 11 bases between them. The CDR3 loop reads CASIGNGELFF. The DNA of the CDR3 is TGTGCCTCGATCGGTAACGGGGAGCTGTTTTTT.

The chain combines TRBV29-1 with TRBJ1-1, with a possible D match to TRBD1 (5 bases). CDR1 and CDR2 from the germline V gene are SQVTM and ANQGSEA. V was cut by 3 bases and J by 3 bases, with 11 bases left in between. CDR3 length: 13 amino acids. Written as DNA, the CDR3 is TGCAGCGTTGATCGGGGGGGGTACACTGAAGCTTTCTTT. This translates into CSVDRGGYTEAFF.

The genes are TRBV5-1 and TRBJ1-4; no clear D. Germline lookup yields CDR1 SGHRS and CDR2 YFSETQ. V lost 4 bases to trimming and J lost 7 bases, with 14 bases between them. The CDR3 extends over 14 amino acids. The CDR3 region has the DNA TGCGCCAGCAGCCAAACCCCGGTTGGTGAAAAACTGTTTTTT. It is translated as CASSQTPVGEKLFF.

In this sample, this clone turned up once. The rearrangement links TRBV9 to TRBJ2-7, with a possible D match to TRBD1 (6 bases). Trimming took 4 bases from V and 5 from J, leaving 16 bases between them. CDR3 size: 14 residues. The germline gives CDR1 SGDLS, CDR2 YYNGEE. CDR3 sequence reads: CASSTRQDPHEQYF. CDR3 DNA sequence: TGTGCCAGCAGCACCAGACAGGATCCCCACGAGCAGTACTTC.

J is TRBJ2-2 and V is TRBV25-1; 12 bases match TRBD1. Looked up from germline, CDR1 is MGHDK and CDR2 is SYGVNS. CDR3 size: 14 residues. Trimming cost V 4 bases and J 10 bases; bases outside gene matches: 4. DNA of the CDR3: TGTGCCAGCAGTGCTGGGACAGGGGGCACGGAGCTGTTTTTT. Translating gives CASSAGTGGTELFF.

This chain joins TRBV10-2 and TRBJ2-1, with 9 positions matching TRBD2. With V trimmed by 10 bases and J by 3 bases, 10 bases remained unmatched. Germline V gene sequence: CDR1 WSHSY, CDR2 SAAADI. The CDR3 is 15 residues long. The DNA of the CDR3 is TGCGCCACGAACCCACCTAGCGGGGTCTACAATGAGCAGTTCTTC. This translates into CATNPPSGVYNEQFF.

The chain combines TRBV2 with TRBJ2-1; TRBD2 agrees at 10 bases. Germline CDR1 SNHLY, CDR2 FYNNEI. Losses at the gene ends were 4 bases for V and 7 bases for J; bases not matched to a gene: 7. This CDR3 region has 15 residues. In DNA, the CDR3 is TGTGCCAGCAGTGTTGCTAGCGGGAGTAAGAATGAGCAGTTCTTC. Residues: CASSVASGSKNEQFF.

This clone has only one observation. The V call is TRBV30, the J call TRBJ1-4, with 8 nucleotides matching TRBD1. J lost 5 bases, V lost 4 bases, and 0 bases had no gene match. Germline-derived CDR1 and CDR2 are GTSNPN and SVGIG (reference sequence). This CDR3 is built from 12 residues. The CDR3 is CAWNRGNEKLFF. The CDR3 nucleotides are TGTGCCTGGAACAGGGGGAATGAAAAACTGTTTTTT.

The chain employs TRBV4-2 and TRBJ1-5; D is perhaps TRBD1 (5 bases). CDR1 and CDR2 from the germline V gene are LGHNA and YNFKEQ. Trimming took off 0 bases at V and 6 bases at J, with 12 bases between the two ends. This CDR3 has 15 residues. The CDR3 protein is CASSQEVGGGQPQHF. The CDR3 DNA is TGTGCCAGCAGCCAAGAGGTTGGGGGAGGTCAGCCCCAGCATTTT.

The chain couples TRBV11-2 to TRBJ2-5, with D uncertain. V was cut by 5 bases and J by 4 bases, with 11 bases left in between. Germline lookup yields CDR1 SGHAT and CDR2 FQNNGV. This CDR3 contains 13 residues. CDR3 residues: CASSRGHRETQYF. The CDR3 bases are TGTGCCAGCAGCCGCGGCCACCGAGAGACCCAGTACTTC.

V and J are TRBV11-2 and TRBJ2-2; tentative D call: TRBD1 (6 bases). The CDR3 runs to 14 residues. Germline lookup yields CDR1 SGHAT and CDR2 FQNNGV. Trimming removed 9 bases from V and 5 bases from J, with 16 bases in between. This CDR3 is CASRQAGETGELFF. The CDR3 DNA reads as TGTGCCAGTCGACAGGCAGGGGAAACCGGGGAGCTGTTTTTT.

The V and J genes are TRBV5-1 and TRBJ2-2, with D perhaps matching TRBD2 (5 bases). V was clipped by 0 bases and J by 1 base, with 10 bases between them. Germline-derived CDR1 and CDR2 are SGHRS and YFSETQ. The CDR3 is 16 amino acids. This CDR3 reads CASSLGNSGNTGELFF. For the CDR3, the DNA is TGCGCCAGCAGCTTGGGGAACAGCGGGAACACCGGGGAGCTGTTTTTT.

The chain employs TRBV5-4 and TRBJ2-7, with D hard to call. The CDR3 length is 11 residues. V lost 2 bases and J 4 bases, leaving 4 bases between the germline ends. The germline CDR1 and CDR2 sequences are SGHNT and YYREEE (reference sequence). CDR3 region: CASSFSYEQYF. The CDR3 DNA reads as TGTGCCAGCAGCTTTTCTTACGAGCAGTACTTC.

The chain recombines TRBV5-1 with TRBJ1-6; D perhaps matches TRBD1 (5 bases). CDR1 SGHRS and CDR2 YFSETQ come from the germline V gene. Trimming removed 4 bases at V and 7 bases at J, with 12 bases between. This CDR3 is built from 14 residues. The CDR3 loop is CASSLDRRNSPLHF. The CDR3 DNA sequence: TGCGCCAGCAGCCTTGACAGACGAAATTCACCCCTCCACTTT.

The chain couples TRBV13 to TRBJ2-3, with 11 bases matching TRBD2. This CDR3 has 15 residues. Per germline, CDR1 PRHDT and CDR2 FYEKMQ (reference sequence). V shed 5 bases, J shed 2 bases, and the junction held 3 bases outside the gene matches. CDR3: CASSLAGGITDTQYF. For the CDR3, the DNA is TGTGCCAGCAGCCTAGCGGGGGGCATCACAGATACGCAGTATTTT.

The chain joins TRBV19 to TRBJ1-2; D may be TRBD1 (5 bases). V was trimmed by 10 bases and J by 2 bases, leaving 17 bases between them. This CDR3 is 14 amino acids long. Germline loops: CDR1 LNHDA, CDR2 SQIVND (reference sequence). The CDR3 protein is CATIHPGENYGYTF. In nucleotides, the CDR3 is TGTGCCACTATACACCCGGGGGAGAACTATGGCTACACCTTC.